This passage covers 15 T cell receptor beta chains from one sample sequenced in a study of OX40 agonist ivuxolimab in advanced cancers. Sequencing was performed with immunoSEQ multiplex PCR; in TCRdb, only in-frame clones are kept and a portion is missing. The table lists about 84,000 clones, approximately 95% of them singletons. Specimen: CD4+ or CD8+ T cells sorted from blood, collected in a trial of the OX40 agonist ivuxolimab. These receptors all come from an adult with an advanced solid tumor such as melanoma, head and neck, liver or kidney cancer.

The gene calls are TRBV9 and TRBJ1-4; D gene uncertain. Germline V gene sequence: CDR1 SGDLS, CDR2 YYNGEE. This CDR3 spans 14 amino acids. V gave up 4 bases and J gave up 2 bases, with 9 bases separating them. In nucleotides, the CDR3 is TGTGCCAGCAGCATCAGTGGGACTAATGAAAAACTGTTTTTT. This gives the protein CASSISGTNEKLFF.

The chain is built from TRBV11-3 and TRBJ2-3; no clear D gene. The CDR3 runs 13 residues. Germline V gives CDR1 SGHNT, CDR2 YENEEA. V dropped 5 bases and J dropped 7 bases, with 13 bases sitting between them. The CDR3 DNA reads TGTGCCAGCAGCCCAAAGATTAGGAATACGCAGTATTTT. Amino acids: CASSPKIRNTQYF.

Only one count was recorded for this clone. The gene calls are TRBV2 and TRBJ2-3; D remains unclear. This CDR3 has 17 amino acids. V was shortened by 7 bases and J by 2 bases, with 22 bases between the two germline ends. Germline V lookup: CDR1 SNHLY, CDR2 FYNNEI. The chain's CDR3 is CASTRSPLPMYTDTQYF. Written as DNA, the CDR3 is TGTGCCAGCACACGCTCACCCCTACCAATGTACACAGATACGCAGTATTTT.

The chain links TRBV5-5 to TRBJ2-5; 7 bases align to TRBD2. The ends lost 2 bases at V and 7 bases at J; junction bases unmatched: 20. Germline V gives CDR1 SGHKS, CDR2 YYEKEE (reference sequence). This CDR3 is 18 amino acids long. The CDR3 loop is CASSLKRGLRESQGTQYF. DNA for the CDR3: TGTGCCAGCAGCTTAAAACGGGGGTTGCGGGAGTCCCAGGGGACCCAGTACTTC.

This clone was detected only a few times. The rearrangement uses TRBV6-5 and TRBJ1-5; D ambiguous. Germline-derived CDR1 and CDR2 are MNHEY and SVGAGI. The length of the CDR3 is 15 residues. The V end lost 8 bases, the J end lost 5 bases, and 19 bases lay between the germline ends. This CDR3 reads CASGESMEADQPQHF. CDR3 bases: TGTGCCAGCGGAGAATCGATGGAAGCTGATCAGCCCCAGCATTTT.

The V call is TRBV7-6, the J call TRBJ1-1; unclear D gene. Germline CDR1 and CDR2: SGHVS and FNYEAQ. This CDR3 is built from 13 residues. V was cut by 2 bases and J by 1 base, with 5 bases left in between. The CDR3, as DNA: TGTGCCAGCAGCTTATGGAAGAACACTGAAGCTTTCTTT. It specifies CASSLWKNTEAFF.

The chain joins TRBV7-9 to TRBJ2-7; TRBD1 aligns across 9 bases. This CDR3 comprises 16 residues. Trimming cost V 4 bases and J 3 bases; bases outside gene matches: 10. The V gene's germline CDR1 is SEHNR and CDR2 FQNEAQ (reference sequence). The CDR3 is CASSSRTGDRLYEQYF. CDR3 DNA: TGTGCCAGCAGCTCCCGGACAGGGGACAGGCTCTACGAGCAGTACTTC.

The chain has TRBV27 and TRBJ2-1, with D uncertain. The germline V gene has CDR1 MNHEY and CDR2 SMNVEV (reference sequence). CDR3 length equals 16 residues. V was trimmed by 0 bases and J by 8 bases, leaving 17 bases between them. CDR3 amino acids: CASSLSKLLRGDEQFF. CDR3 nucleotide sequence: TGTGCCAGCAGTTTATCGAAACTCCTTCGCGGCGATGAGCAGTTCTTC.

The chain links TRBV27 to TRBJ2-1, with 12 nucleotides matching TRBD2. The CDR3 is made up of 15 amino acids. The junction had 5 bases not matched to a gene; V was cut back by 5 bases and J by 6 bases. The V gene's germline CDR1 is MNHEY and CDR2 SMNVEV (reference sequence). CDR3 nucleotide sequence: TGTGCCAGCAGTCCTAGCGGGAGGGGGGTCAATGAGCAGTTCTTC. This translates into CASSPSGRGVNEQFF.

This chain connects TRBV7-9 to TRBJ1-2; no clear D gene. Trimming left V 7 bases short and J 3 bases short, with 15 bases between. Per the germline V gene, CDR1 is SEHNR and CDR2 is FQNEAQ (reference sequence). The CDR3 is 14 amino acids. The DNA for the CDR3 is TGTGCCAGCACCCTGGGGAGGGTGGACTATGGCTACACCTTC. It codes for CASTLGRVDYGYTF.

The CDR3 loop reads CASSSGQGSYGELFF. In DNA, the CDR3 is TGTGCCAGCAGTTCGGGACAGGGGAGTTACGGGGAGCTGTTTTTT. The rearrangement uses TRBV27 and TRBJ2-2, with 10 bases fitting TRBD1. This CDR3 region has 15 residues. V dropped 4 bases and J dropped 7; count of bases not matched to a gene: 6. Germline V gene sequence: CDR1 MNHEY, CDR2 SMNVEV (reference sequence).

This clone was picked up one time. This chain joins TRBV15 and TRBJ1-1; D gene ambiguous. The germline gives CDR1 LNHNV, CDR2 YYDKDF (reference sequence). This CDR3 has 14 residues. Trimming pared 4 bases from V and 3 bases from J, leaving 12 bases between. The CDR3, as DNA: TGTGCCACCAGCACCCGGACGGGGTACACTGAAGCTTTCTTT. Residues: CATSTRTGYTEAFF.

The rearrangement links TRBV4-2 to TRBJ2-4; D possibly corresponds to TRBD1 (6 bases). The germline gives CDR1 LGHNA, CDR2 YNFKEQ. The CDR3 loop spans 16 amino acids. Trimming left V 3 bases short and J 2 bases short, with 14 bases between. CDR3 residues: CASSQRDKGSKNIQYF. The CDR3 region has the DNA TGTGCCAGCAGCCAGAGGGACAAGGGCTCCAAAAACATTCAGTACTTC.

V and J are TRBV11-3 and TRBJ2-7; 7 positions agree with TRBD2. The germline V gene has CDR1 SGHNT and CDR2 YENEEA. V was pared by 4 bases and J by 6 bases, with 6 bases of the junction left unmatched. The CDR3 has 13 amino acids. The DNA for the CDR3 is TGTGCCAGCAGCTGGGCGGGAGATGGCGAGCAGTACTTC. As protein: CASSWAGDGEQYF.

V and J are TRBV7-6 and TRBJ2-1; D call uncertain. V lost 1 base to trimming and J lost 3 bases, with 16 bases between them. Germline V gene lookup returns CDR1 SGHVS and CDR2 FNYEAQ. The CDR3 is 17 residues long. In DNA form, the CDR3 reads TGTGCCAGCAGCTTAGGAAGGCTTGCCGCACACTACAATGAGCAGTTCTTC. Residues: CASSLGRLAAHYNEQFF.